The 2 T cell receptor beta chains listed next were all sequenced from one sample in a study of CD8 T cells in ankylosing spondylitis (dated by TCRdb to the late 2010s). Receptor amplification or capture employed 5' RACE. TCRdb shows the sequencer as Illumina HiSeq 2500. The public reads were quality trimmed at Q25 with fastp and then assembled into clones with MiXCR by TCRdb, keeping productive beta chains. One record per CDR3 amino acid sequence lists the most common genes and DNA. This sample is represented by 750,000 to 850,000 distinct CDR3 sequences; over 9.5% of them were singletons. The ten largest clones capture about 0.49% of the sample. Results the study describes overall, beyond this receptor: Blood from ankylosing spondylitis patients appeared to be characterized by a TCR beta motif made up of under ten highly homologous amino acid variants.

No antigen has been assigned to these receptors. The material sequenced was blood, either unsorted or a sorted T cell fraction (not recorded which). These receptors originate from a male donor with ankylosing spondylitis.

The DNA of the CDR3 is TGCAGTGCTATCCTACTGACTAGCGGGGGGGCAAGGAGCACAGATACGCAGTATTTT. This gives the protein CSAILLTSGGARSTDTQYF. The chain joins TRBV20-1 to TRBJ2-3; 14 positions match TRBD2. V lost 4 bases and J lost 0; bases outside the gene matches: 12. Germline assignment: CDR1 DFQATT and CDR2 SNEGSKA (reference sequence). This CDR3 region has 19 residues.

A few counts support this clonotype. Here the CDR3 DNA reads TGCGCCAGCAGCTTCGACCTTCTTCCTTCCTACGAGCAGTACTTC. Protein sequence: CASSFDLLPSYEQYF. The V call is TRBV5-1, the J call TRBJ2-7; D remains ambiguous. The CDR3 is 15 amino acids. CDR1 and CDR2 (germline): SGHRS, YFSETQ. Trimming took 2 bases from V and 1 from J, leaving 13 bases between them.